This TCR beta chain comes out of a study of T cells in Graves' hyperthyroidism and ophthalmopathy. Regions amplified from RNA transcripts were the TCR beta CDR3 regions. HTBI primers drove first-round RT-PCR of the TCR CDR3. TCRdb redid the calling of the multiplex PCR reads with MiXCR, one entry per CDR3 protein. This repertoire shows some 560,000 distinct CDR3 sequences, around 16% found once; its top ten account for under 8%. This clonotype was observed at least ten times. Germline CDR1 reads SGHVS; CDR2 reads FQNEAQ. V lost 4 bases, J lost 7 bases, and 22 bases lay in between. CDR3 length: 17 amino acids.

The gene calls are TRBV7-8 and TRBJ1-4; D gene unclear. The sample was blood. The clonotype originates from a woman aged 25 to 39 with Graves' hyperthyroidism. The CDR3 here is CASSSDRYYFEGEKLFF. CDR3 bases: TGTGCCAGCAGCTCAGACCGGTACTACTTTGAGGGTGAAAAACTGTTTTTT.